Below are 2 T cell receptor beta chains sequenced from a single sample in a study of T-cell memory formation after mild COVID-19. Via MiXCR, TCRdb re-called the 5' RACE reads, giving one row per CDR3 protein. The data contain a few hundred thousand distinct CDR3 sequences, 20% of them singletons. Sequenced: PBMCs or a T cell subset sorted from them (not recorded which). The receptors come from a man between 18 and 35 years old who had mild COVID-19 (a few samples of this study predate the infection). Cell type and time point are not known.

The chain combines TRBV29-1 with TRBJ1-1; perhaps TRBD1 as D (5 bases). Germline lookup yields CDR1 SQVTM and CDR2 ANQGSEA. Trimming took off 7 bases at V and 1 base at J, with 13 bases between the two ends. The CDR3 is 13 residues long. CDR3 residues: CSAAEGTNTEAFF. The CDR3 bases are TGCAGCGCCGCAGAAGGGACGAACACTGAAGCTTTCTTT.

This sequence joins TRBV11-2 and TRBJ2-3; D call uncertain. Per the germline V gene, CDR1 is SGHAT and CDR2 is FQNNGV. The length of the CDR3 is 13 residues. With 0 bases removed from V and 8 bases from J, the gap between germline ends came to 9 bases. CDR3 sequence reads: CASSLEITATQYF. CDR3 DNA sequence: TGTGCCAGCAGCTTAGAAATTACGGCTACGCAGTATTTT.